Listed below are T cell receptor beta chains from one sample, sequenced in a study of naive and memory T cell subsets. MiXCR, run by TCRdb on the UMI-ligation and nested PCR reads, gives a single entry per CDR3 protein. The sample records 140,000 to 150,000 distinct CDR3 sequences, over 20% being singletons. Sample: naive CD4+ T cells from blood. The receptors derive from a human donor in good health. Each CDR3 is given with its conserved first and last residue. The D gene is left open where the match is weak. A clone size is listed for some rows: how often the clone was seen (once, few, many), or a class if it is expanded.

cdr3_nt: TGCGCCAGCAGCCCCACCGGGACTAGCGGGAGATACACCGGGGAGCTGTTTTTT; cdr3_aa: CASSPTGTSGRYTGELFF; j_call: TRBJ2-2; clone_size: few; v_call: TRBV5-1; d_call: TRBD2
cdr3_nt: TGCGCCAGCAGCGAGGAGCGGGAGATCCAGTATTTT; cdr3_aa: CASSEEREIQYF; j_call: TRBJ2-3; clone_size: few; v_call: TRBV5-1; d_call: TRBD2
cdr3_nt: TGTGCCATCAGTGAATCCGGGACTAGCGGGAGGGACGAGCAGTTCTTC; cdr3_aa: CAISESGTSGRDEQFF; j_call: TRBJ2-1; clone_size: .; v_call: TRBV10-3; d_call: TRBD2
cdr3_nt: TGTGCCAGCAGTAAGGGACAGCAAGAGACCCAGTACTTC; cdr3_aa: CASSKGQQETQYF; j_call: TRBJ2-5; clone_size: .; v_call: TRBV6-6; d_call: TRBD1
cdr3_nt: TGTGCCAGCAGCTGGTGGCAGGGATCCAATCAGCCCCAGCATTTT; cdr3_aa: CASSWWQGSNQPQHF; j_call: TRBJ1-5; clone_size: .; v_call: TRBV7-2; d_call: .
cdr3_nt: TGTGCCAGCAGGTCAACAGGAAGTATAAACCTTGGAAACCTATACAATGAGCAGTTCTTC; cdr3_aa: CASRSTGSINLGNLYNEQFF; j_call: TRBJ2-1; clone_size: .; v_call: TRBV12-3/TRBV12-4; d_call: .
cdr3_nt: TGTGCCAGCAGCCCCGGGACCGAGTACGAGCAGTACTTC; cdr3_aa: CASSPGTEYEQYF; j_call: TRBJ2-7; clone_size: .; v_call: TRBV2; d_call: .
cdr3_nt: TGTGCCAGCAGCTCAGGACCTTCGGGAGGTGGAAACACCATATATTTT; cdr3_aa: CASSSGPSGGGNTIYF; j_call: TRBJ1-3; clone_size: few; v_call: TRBV13; d_call: .
cdr3_nt: TGCAGTGCTAGAACGGGGCTGGGACAGCCTGAATACACCTTC; cdr3_aa: CSARTGLGQPEYTF; j_call: TRBJ1-2; clone_size: once; v_call: TRBV20-1; d_call: TRBD1
cdr3_nt: TGTGCCAGCAGTTTCAGGGGTAGGGACAATGAGCAGTTCTTC; cdr3_aa: CASSFRGRDNEQFF; j_call: TRBJ2-1; clone_size: .; v_call: TRBV27; d_call: .
cdr3_nt: TGTGCCAGCAGCTTAGGCCGTACAAGCACCGGGGAGCTGTTTTTT; cdr3_aa: CASSLGRTSTGELFF; j_call: TRBJ2-2; clone_size: .; v_call: TRBV11-3; d_call: .
cdr3_nt: TGTGCCAGCAGCTCCAAGAAAACCAGGAGAATCGACTACGAGCAGTACTTC; cdr3_aa: CASSSKKTRRIDYEQYF; j_call: TRBJ2-7; clone_size: .; v_call: TRBV11-2; d_call: .
cdr3_nt: TGTGCCAGCTCACCCAGGACAGGGGGCATCAATGAGCAGTTCTTC; cdr3_aa: CASSPRTGGINEQFF; j_call: TRBJ2-1; clone_size: .; v_call: TRBV18; d_call: TRBD1
cdr3_nt: TGTGCCAGCAGCCGCTGGACTAGCGGGGGTAGCACAGATACGCAGTATTTT; cdr3_aa: CASSRWTSGGSTDTQYF; j_call: TRBJ2-3; clone_size: many; v_call: TRBV7-8; d_call: TRBD2
cdr3_nt: TGTGCCAGCAGCCAAGACGCGGCGGTATCGAGAAACACCATATATTTT; cdr3_aa: CASSQDAAVSRNTIYF; j_call: TRBJ1-3; clone_size: .; v_call: TRBV14; d_call: .
cdr3_nt: TGTGCCAGCAGAGGACAGGGGATGACCTACGAGCAGTACTTC; cdr3_aa: CASRGQGMTYEQYF; j_call: TRBJ2-7; clone_size: .; v_call: TRBV6-6; d_call: TRBD1
cdr3_nt: TGTGCCACCCGGACAGTCTCCTCCTACGAGCAGTACTTC; cdr3_aa: CATRTVSSYEQYF; j_call: TRBJ2-7; clone_size: few; v_call: TRBV6-6; d_call: .
cdr3_nt: TGTGCTAGTGGTTTGGGAGCTAGCGGGGCCATGCCTGAGCAGTTCTTC; cdr3_aa: CASGLGASGAMPEQFF; j_call: TRBJ2-1; clone_size: many; v_call: TRBV12-5; d_call: TRBD2
cdr3_nt: TGTGCCTCACAGGGGCCTCACCAAGAGACCCGGTACTTC; cdr3_aa: CASQGPHQETRYF; j_call: TRBJ2-5; clone_size: .; v_call: TRBV30; d_call: TRBD1
cdr3_nt: TGCAGTGCTAGTGCTAGCGGGAGGTCCATTATGGATGAGCAGTTCTTC; cdr3_aa: CSASASGRSIMDEQFF; j_call: TRBJ2-1; clone_size: .; v_call: TRBV20-1; d_call: TRBD2
cdr3_nt: TGTGCCAGCAGCAACCGGGACCAGCACAATGAGCAGTTCTTC; cdr3_aa: CASSNRDQHNEQFF; j_call: TRBJ2-1; clone_size: many; v_call: TRBV7-2; d_call: .
cdr3_nt: TGTGCCAGCAGTACCCCTCAGGCGGGGGGTCGTAATCAGCCCCAGCATTTT; cdr3_aa: CASSTPQAGGRNQPQHF; j_call: TRBJ1-5; clone_size: few; v_call: TRBV6-2/TRBV6-3; d_call: .
cdr3_nt: TGCGCCAGCAGCTTGGCCCACGGTGAGCAGTTCTTC; cdr3_aa: CASSLAHGEQFF; j_call: TRBJ2-1; clone_size: .; v_call: TRBV5-1; d_call: .
cdr3_nt: TGTGCCAGCAGCGAGGACCGAAGGGTAGATACGCAGTATTTT; cdr3_aa: CASSEDRRVDTQYF; j_call: TRBJ2-3; clone_size: .; v_call: TRBV7-2; d_call: .
cdr3_nt: TGTGCCACCAGCAGAGGTATGAACACTGAAGCTTTCTTT; cdr3_aa: CATSRGMNTEAFF; j_call: TRBJ1-1; clone_size: few; v_call: TRBV15; d_call: .